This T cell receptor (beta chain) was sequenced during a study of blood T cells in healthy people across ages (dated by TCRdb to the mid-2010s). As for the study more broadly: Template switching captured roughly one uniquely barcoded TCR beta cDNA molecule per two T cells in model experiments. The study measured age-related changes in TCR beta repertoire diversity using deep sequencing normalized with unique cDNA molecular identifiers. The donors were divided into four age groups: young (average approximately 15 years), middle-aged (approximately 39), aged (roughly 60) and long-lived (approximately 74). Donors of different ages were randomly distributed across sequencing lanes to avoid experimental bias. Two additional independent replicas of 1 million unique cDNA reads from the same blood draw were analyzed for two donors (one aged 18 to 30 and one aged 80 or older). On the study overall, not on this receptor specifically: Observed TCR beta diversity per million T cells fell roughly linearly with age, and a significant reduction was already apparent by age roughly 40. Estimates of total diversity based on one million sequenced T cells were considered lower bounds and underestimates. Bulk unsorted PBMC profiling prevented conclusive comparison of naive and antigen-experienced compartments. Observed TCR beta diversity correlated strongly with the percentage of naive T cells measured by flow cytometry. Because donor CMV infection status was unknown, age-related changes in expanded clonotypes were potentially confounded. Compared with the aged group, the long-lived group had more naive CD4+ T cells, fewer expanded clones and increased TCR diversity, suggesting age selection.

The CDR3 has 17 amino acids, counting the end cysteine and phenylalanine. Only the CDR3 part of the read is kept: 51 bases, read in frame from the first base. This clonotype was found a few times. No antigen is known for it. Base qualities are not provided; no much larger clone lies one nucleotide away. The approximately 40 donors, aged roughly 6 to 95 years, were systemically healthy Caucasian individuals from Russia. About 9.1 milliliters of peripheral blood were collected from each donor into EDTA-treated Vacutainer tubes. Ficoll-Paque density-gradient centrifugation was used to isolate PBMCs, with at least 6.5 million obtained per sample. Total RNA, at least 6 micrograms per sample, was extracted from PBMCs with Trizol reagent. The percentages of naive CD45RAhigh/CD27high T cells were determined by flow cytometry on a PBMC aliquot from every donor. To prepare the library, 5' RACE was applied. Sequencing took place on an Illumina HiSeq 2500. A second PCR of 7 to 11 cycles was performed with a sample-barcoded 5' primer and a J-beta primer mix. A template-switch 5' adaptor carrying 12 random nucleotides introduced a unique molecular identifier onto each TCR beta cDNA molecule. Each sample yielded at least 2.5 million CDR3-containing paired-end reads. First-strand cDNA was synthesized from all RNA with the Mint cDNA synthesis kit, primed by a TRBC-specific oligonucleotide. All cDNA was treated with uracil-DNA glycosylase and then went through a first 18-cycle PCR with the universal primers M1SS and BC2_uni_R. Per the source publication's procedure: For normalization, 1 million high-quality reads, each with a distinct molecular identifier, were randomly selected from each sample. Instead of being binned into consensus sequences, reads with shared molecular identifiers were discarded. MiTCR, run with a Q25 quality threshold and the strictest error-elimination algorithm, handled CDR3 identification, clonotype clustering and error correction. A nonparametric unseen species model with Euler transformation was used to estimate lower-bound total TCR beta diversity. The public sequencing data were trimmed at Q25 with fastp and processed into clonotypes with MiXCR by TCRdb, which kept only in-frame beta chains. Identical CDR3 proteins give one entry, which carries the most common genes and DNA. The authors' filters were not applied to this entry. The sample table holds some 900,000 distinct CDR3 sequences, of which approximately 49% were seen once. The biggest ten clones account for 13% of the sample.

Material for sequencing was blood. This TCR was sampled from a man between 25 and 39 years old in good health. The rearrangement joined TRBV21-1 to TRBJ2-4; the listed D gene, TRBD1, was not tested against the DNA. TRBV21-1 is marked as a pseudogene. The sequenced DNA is TGTGCCAGCAGCAAAGCCCATCCAGGGAATGACAAAAACATTCAGTACTTC. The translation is CASSKAHPGNDKNIQYF.